The T cell receptor (beta chain) under discussion was sequenced for a study of blood T cell repertoires in COVID-19. Study information: Samples taken during acute and convalescent COVID-19 were collected in the United States, Italy and Spain. PBMCs, B-cell-depleted T cells, or T cells were the source of the cDNA or gDNA that made up the material.

Seattle cases were enrolled at active infection and followed longitudinally. Trimming pared 1 base from V and 10 bases from J, leaving 22 bases between. Germline V gene lookup returns CDR1 LNHDA and CDR2 SQIVND (reference sequence). The CDR3 is made up of 16 amino acids. Source study methods: How many nucleated cells were present was estimated from reference gene primer amplification. Sequencing was performed with immunoSEQ multiplex PCR; in TCRdb, only in-frame clones are kept and a portion is missing. V and J calls and clone size are as listed in that table; D and trimming were resolved from the DNA. The sample lists about 270,000 clones, about four fifths occurring once.

The receptor was derived from a human donor with COVID-19, enrolled during active disease. The donor label of this sample is uncertain. The chain links TRBV19 to TRBJ1-2, with D uncertain. Sequenced: peripheral blood. In DNA, the CDR3 is TGTGCCAGTAGTATAGGAATCGGTGGGGAGTTTGAGGTCTACACCTTC. This sequence encodes CASSIGIGGEFEVYTF.